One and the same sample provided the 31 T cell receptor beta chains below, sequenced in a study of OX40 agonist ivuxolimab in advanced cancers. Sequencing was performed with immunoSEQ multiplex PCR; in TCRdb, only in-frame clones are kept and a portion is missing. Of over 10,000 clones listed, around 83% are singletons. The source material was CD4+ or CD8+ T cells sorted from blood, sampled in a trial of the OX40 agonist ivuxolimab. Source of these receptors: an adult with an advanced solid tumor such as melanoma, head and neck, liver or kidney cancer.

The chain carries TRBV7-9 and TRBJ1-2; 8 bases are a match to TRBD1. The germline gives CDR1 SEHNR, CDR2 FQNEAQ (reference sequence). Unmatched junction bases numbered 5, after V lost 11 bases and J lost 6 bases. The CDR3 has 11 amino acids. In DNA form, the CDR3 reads TGTGCCGACCGGACAGGGAATGGCTACACCTTC. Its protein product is CADRTGNGYTF.

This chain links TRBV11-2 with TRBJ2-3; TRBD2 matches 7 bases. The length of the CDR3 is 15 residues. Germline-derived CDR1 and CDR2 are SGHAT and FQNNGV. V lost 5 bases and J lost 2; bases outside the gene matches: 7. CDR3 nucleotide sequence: TGTGCCAGCAGCCCAACTAGCGCAGCCACAGATACGCAGTATTTT. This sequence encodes CASSPTSAATDTQYF.

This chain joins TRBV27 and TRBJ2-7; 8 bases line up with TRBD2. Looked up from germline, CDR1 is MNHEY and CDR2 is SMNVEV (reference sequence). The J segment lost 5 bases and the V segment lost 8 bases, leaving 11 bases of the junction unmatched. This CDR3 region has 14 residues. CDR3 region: CASRLIGRADEQYF. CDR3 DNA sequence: TGTGCCAGCCGGTTGATCGGGAGGGCCGACGAGCAGTACTTC.

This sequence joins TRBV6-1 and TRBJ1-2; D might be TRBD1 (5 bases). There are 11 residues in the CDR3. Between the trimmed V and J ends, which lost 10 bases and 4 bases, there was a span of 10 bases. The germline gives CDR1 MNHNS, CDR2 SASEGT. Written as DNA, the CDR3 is TGTGCCACCGGACAAATCTATGGCTACACCTTC. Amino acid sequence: CATGQIYGYTF.

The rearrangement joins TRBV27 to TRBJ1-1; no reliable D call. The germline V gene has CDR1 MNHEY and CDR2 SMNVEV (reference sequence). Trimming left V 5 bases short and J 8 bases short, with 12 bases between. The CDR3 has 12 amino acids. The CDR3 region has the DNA TGTGCCAGCAGTGGGCAGCGGACGGAAGCTTTCTTT. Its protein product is CASSGQRTEAFF.

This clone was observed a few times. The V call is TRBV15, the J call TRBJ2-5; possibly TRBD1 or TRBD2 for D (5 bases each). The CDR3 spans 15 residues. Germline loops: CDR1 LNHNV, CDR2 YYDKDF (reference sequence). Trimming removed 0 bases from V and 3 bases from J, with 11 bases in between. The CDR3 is CATSRDRGREETQYF. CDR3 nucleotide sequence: TGTGCCACCAGCAGAGATCGGGGCAGAGAAGAGACCCAGTACTTC. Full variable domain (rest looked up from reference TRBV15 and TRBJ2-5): DAMVIQNPRYQVTQFGKPVTLSCSQTLNHNVMYWYQQKSSQAPKLLFHYYDKDFNNEADTPDNFQSRRPNTSFCFLDIRSPGLGDTAMYLCATSRDRGREETQYFGPGTRLLVL.

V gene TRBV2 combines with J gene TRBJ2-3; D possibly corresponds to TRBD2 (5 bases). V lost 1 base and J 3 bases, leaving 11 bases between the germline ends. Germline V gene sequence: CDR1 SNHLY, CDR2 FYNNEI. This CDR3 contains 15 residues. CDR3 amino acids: CASSEGTGTTDTQYF. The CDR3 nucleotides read TGTGCCAGCAGTGAAGGGACTGGTACAACAGATACGCAGTATTTT.

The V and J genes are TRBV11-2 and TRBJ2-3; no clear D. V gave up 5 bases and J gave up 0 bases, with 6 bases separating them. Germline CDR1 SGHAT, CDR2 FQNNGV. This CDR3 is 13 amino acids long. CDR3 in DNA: TGTGCCAGCAGCCCCGGGAGCACAGATACGCAGTATTTT. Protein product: CASSPGSTDTQYF.

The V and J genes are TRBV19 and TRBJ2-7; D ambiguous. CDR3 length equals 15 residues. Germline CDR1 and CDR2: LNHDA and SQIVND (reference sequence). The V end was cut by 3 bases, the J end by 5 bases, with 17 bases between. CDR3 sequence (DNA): TGTGCCAGTAGTATCTCTTGGCAGGCGGCGAACGAGCAGTACTTC. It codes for CASSISWQAANEQYF. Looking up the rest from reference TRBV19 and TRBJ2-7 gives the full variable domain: DGGITQSPKYLFRKEGQNVTLSCEQNLNHDAMYWYRQDPGQGLRLIYYSQIVNDFQKGDIAEGYSVSREKKESFPLTVTSAQKNPTAFYLCASSISWQAANEQYFGPGTRLTVT.

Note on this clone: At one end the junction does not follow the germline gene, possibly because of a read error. The CDR3 bases are TGTGCCAGCAGCTTGAGTACCTCCGCCTACGAGCAGTACTTC. This codes for CASSLSTSAYEQYF. V is TRBV5-3 and J is TRBJ2-7; no reliable D call. TRBV5-3 belongs to the ORF category, with a function that is uncertain. This CDR3 is 14 amino acids long.

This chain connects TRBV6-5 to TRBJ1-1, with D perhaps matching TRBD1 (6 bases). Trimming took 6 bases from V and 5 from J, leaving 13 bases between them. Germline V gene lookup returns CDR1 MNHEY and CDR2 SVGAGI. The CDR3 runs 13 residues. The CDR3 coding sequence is TGTGCCAGCAGGCCAGGGGCTCGGACTGAAGCTTTCTTT. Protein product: CASRPGARTEAFF.

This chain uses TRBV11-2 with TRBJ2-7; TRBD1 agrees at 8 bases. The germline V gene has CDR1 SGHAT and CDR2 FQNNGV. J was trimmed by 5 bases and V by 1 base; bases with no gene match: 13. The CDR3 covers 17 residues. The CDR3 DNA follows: TGTGCCAGCAGCTTAGCGATGGGACAGGTGGGCCAGAACGAGCAGTACTTC. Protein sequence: CASSLAMGQVGQNEQYF.

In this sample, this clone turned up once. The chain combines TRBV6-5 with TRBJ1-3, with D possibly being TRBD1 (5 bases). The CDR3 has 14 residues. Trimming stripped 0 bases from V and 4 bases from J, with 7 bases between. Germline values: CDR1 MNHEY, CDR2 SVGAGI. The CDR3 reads CASSYSNRGNTIYF. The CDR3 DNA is TGTGCCAGCAGTTACTCGAACAGGGGAAACACCATATATTTT.

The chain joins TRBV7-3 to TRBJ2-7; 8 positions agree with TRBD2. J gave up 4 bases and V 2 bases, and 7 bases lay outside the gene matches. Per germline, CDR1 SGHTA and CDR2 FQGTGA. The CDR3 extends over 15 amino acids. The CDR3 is CASSLEVAGFYEQYF. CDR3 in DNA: TGTGCCAGCAGCTTAGAGGTAGCGGGGTTTTACGAGCAGTACTTC.

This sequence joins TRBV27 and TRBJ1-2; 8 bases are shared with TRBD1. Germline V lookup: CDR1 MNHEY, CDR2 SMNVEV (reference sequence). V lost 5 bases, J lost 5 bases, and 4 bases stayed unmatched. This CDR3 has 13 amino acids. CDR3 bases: TGTGCCAGCAGTCTGACAGGGGTTTATGGCTACACCTTC. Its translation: CASSLTGVYGYTF.

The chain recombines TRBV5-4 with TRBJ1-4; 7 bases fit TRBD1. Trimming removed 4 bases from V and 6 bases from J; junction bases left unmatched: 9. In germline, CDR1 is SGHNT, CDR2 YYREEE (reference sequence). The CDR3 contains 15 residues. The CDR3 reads CASSLGQAHDEKLFF. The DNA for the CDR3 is TGTGCCAGCAGCCTTGGACAGGCCCATGATGAAAAACTGTTTTTT.

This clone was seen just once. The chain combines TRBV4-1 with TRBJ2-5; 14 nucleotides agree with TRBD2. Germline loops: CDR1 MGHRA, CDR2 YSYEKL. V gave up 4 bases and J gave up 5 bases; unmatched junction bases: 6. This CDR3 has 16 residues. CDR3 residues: CASSPRLAGGQETQYF. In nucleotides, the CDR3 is TGCGCCAGCAGCCCCCGACTAGCGGGGGGGCAGGAGACCCAGTACTTC.

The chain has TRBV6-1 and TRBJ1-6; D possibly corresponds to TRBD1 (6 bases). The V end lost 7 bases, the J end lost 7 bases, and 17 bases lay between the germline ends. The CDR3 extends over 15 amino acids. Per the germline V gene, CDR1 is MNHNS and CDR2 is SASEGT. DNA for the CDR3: TGTGCCAGCACCAATCCACTGAGGGGGAATTCACCCCTCCACTTT. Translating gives CASTNPLRGNSPLHF.

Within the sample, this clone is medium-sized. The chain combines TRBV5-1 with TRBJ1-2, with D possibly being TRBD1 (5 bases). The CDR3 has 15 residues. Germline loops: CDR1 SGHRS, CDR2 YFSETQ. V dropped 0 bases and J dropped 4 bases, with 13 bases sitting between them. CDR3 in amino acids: CASSLVAGLLYGYTF. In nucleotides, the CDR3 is TGCGCCAGCAGCTTGGTCGCAGGGCTCCTCTATGGCTACACCTTC.

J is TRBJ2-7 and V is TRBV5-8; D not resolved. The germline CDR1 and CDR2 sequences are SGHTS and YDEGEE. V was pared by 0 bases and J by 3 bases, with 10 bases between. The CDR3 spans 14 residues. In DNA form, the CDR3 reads TGTGCCAGCAGCTTGGTAGAGCCTGGCTACGAGCAGTACTTC. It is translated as CASSLVEPGYEQYF. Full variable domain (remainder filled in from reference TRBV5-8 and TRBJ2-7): EAGVTQSPTHLIKTRGQQATLRCSPISGHTSVYWYQQALGLGLQFLLWYDEGEERNRGNFPPRFSGRQFPNYSSELNVNALELEDSALYLCASSLVEPGYEQYFGPGTRLTVT.

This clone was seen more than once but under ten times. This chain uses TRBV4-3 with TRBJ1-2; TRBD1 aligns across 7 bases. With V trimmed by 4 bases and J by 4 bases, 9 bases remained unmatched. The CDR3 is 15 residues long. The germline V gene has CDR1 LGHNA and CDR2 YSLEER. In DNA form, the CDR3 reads TGCGCCAGCAGCCCCCGGGACAGCCTAATCTATGGCTACACCTTC. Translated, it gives CASSPRDSLIYGYTF.

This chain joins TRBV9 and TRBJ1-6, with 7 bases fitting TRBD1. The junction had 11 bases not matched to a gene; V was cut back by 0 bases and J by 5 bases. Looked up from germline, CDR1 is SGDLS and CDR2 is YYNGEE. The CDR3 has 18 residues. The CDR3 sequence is CASSVVPQGGLNNSPLHF. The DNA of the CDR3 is TGTGCCAGCAGCGTAGTTCCCCAGGGGGGCTTGAATAATTCACCCCTCCACTTT.

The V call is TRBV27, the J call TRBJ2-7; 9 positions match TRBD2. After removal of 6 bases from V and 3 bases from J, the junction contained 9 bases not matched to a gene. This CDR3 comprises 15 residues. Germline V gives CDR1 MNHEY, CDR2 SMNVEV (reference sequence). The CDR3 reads CASRGALAGSYEQYF. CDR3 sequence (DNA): TGTGCCAGCAGGGGAGCGCTAGCGGGAAGCTACGAGCAGTACTTC.

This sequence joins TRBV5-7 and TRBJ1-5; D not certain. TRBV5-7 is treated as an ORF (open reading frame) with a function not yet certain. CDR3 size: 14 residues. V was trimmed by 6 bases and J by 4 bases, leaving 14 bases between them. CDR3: CASIGFWSNQPQHF. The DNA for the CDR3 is TGTGCCAGCATAGGGTTTTGGAGTAATCAGCCCCAGCATTTT.

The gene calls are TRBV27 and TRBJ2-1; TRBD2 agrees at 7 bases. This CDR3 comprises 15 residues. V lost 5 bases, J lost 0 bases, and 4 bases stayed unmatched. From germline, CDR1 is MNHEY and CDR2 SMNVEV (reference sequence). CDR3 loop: CASSIGGSSYNEQFF. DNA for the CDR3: TGTGCCAGCAGTATCGGGGGGAGCTCCTACAATGAGCAGTTCTTC.

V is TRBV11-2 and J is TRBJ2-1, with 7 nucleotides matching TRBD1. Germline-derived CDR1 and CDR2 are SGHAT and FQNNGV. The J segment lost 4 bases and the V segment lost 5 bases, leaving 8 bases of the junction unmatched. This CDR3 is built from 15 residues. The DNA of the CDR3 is TGTGCCAGCAGCCCCAAGGGACAGATATACAATGAGCAGTTCTTC. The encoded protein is CASSPKGQIYNEQFF.

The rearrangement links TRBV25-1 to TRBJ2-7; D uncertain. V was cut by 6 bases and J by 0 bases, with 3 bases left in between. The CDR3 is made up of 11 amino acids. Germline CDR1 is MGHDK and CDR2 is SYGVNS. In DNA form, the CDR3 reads TGTGCCAGCAGGAGCTCCTACGAGCAGTACTTC. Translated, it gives CASRSSYEQYF.

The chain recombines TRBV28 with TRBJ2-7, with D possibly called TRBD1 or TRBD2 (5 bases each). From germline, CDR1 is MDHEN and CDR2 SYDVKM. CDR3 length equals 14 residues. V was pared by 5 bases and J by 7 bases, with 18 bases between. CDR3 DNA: TGTGCCAGCAGTCCGGGGACCGATGCCTGGGAGCAGTACTTC. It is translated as CASSPGTDAWEQYF. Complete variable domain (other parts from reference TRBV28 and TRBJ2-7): DVKVTQSSRYLVKRTGEKVFLECVQDMDHENMFWYRQDPGLGLRLIYFSYDVKMKEKGDIPEGYSVSREKKERFSLILESASTNQTSMYLCASSPGTDAWEQYFGPGTRLTVT.

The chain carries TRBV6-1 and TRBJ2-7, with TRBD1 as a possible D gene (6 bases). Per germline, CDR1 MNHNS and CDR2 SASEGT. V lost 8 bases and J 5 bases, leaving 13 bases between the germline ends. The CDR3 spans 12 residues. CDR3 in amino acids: CASSGQYHEQYF. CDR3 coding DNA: TGTGCCAGCTCAGGACAGTACCACGAGCAGTACTTC.

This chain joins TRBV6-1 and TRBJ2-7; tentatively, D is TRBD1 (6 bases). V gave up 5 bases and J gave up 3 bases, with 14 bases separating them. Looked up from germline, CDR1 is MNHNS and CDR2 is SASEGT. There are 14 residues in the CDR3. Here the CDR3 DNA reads TGTGCCAGCAGTAAACAGGGCTACGGCTACGAGCAGTACTTC. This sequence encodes CASSKQGYGYEQYF.

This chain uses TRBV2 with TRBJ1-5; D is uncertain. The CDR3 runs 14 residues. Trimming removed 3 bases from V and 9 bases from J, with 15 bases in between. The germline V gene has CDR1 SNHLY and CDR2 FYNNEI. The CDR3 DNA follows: TGTGCCAGCAGTGACCCCTTCGAAGGGTCGCCCCAGCATTTT. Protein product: CASSDPFEGSPQHF.